This T cell receptor (beta chain) was identified during a study of shared clonotypes between healthy human individuals. The authors loaded around 200 ng DNA, about 30,000 T cell genomes, into sorted-subset replicate PCRs. Libraries were prepared by immunoSEQ multiplex PCR; TCRdb keeps only in-frame clonotypes and omits some of them. The table shows over a million clones, with about four fifths occurring only once. CDR1 and CDR2 (germline): GTSNPN, SVGIG (reference sequence). Germline trimming cut 5 bases from V and 5 bases from J; bases unmatched to any gene: 3. CDR3 size: 11 residues. Study-level points and caveats: Richness estimates generally favored naive over memory subsets. Rarefaction revealed incomplete sorted-subset sequencing despite large depth.

There are a few counts of this clone. The target antigen is unknown. The sequence was obtained from a man aged 18 to 30 in good health. Some clones in this sample may be carry-over from other donors' samples. The rearrangement links TRBV30 to TRBJ2-7, with TRBD1 matching over 7 bases. The sample was memory CD4+ T cells from PBMCs. Subset specified: CD45RA-negative fraction. The CDR3 nucleotides read TGTGCCTGGGACAGGGATCACGAGCAGTACTTC. Translating gives CAWDRDHEQYF.